These T cell receptor beta chains were read from a single sample in a study of cytomegalovirus exposure and HLA in healthy donors. Some clones are missing from TCRdb's copy, which holds only in-frame ones; the method was immunoSEQ multiplex PCR. The top ten hold about 0.77% of the sample, which has some 150,000 clones, approximately 80% seen once. The sequencing sample was made of PBMCs. All receptors come from a woman aged 18-29 years in good health and CMV-seronegative. The CDR3 runs from the conserved cysteine through the conserved F or W. The order of the fields is V gene, J gene, CDR3 protein.

TRBV5-4,TRBJ1-1,CASSLDRNTEAFF
TRBV5-4,TRBJ1-4,CASSGDSFSGKLFF
TRBV12-5,TRBJ2-2,CASGLGLAGGSPGELFF
TRBV7-9,TRBJ2-1,CASSLALAPPNEQFF
TRBV9,TRBJ2-7,CATCFLSGPREQYF
TRBV7-9,TRBJ1-1,CASSTRGLYTEAFF
TRBV7-2,TRBJ2-1,CASSVTSGSLLGNEQFF
TRBV19,TRBJ2-7,CASSRSSGEQYF
TRBV28,TRBJ1-2,CASNVRTGGGYTF
TRBV12-1,TRBJ2-2,CASSFALFIGQAHSGTGELFF
TRBV25-1,TRBJ2-7,CASEQGSEQYF
TRBV7-8,TRBJ2-5,CASSLGGLGSETQYF
TRBV19,TRBJ1-2,CASSIGQTPGTF
TRBV4-3,TRBJ1-1,CASSQDLSTEAFF
TRBV19,TRBJ1-5,CASSIRARQGQPQHF
TRBV5-1,TRBJ2-7,CASSLGQYYEQYF
TRBV28,TRBJ2-7,CASSLRGGVTGQYF
TRBV18,TRBJ2-1,CASSPRGQGGNEQFF
TRBV7-9,TRBJ2-2,CASSLVVRGPGELFF
TRBV2,TRBJ2-1,CASSVAGGPYNEQFF
TRBV10-2,TRBJ2-7,CASSPGGLTSSYEQYF
TRBV7-8,TRBJ2-3,CASTPLSGRVEDTQYF
TRBV5-8,TRBJ2-2,CASSLSAGTNTGELFF
TRBV30,TRBJ2-7,CAWASGAPYEQYF
TRBV10-3,TRBJ2-5,CAISESTVTGGETQYF
TRBV6-4,TRBJ2-1,CASSETGSLYNEQFF